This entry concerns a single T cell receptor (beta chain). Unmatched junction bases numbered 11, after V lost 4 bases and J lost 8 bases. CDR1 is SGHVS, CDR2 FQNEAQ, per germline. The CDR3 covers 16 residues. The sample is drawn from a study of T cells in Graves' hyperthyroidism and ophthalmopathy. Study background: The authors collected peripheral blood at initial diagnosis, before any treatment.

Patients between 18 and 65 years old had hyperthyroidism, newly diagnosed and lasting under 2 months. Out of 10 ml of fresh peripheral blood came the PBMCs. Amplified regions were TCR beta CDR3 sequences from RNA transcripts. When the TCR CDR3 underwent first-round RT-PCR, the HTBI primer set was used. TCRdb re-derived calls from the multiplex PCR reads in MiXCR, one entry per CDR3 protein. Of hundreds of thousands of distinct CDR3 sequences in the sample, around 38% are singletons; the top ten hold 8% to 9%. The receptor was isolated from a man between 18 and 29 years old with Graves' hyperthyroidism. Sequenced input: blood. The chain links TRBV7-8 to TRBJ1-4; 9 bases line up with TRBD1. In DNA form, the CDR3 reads TGTGCCAGCAGCTCCCCACCACAGGGGGCTCGAGAAAAACTGTTTTTT. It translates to CASSSPPQGAREKLFF.